The rows below give T cell receptor beta chains drawn from one sample of a study of OX40 agonist ivuxolimab in advanced cancers. Sequencing used immunoSEQ multiplex PCR; TCRdb keeps in-frame clones, though not all of them. The sample consists of tens of thousands of clones, roughly 84% of them appearing once. The sample consisted of CD4+ or CD8+ T cells sorted from blood, taken in a trial of the OX40 agonist ivuxolimab. The receptors come from an adult with an advanced solid tumor such as melanoma, head and neck, liver or kidney cancer. CDR3s include the opening cysteine and the closing phenylalanine or tryptophan. D genes are given only for firm matches. Size is omitted from some rows. Given values are once, few, many or a class for expanded clones.

D gene: .; J gene: TRBJ2-7; clone size: .; V gene: TRBV11-2; CDR3 DNA: TGTGCCAGCAGTCCTCCCGACAGGATACTTACCTACGAGCAGTACTTC; CDR3 protein: CASSPPDRILTYEQYF
D gene: .; J gene: TRBJ2-7; clone size: .; V gene: TRBV11-3; CDR3 DNA: TGTGCCAGCAGCTACCCGGGACACTACGAGCAGTACTTC; CDR3 protein: CASSYPGHYEQYF
D gene: .; J gene: TRBJ1-2; clone size: .; V gene: TRBV29-1; CDR3 DNA: TGCAGCGTCACGGGCTCTAACTATGGCTACACCTTC; CDR3 protein: CSVTGSNYGYTF
D gene: TRBD1; J gene: TRBJ2-7; clone size: .; V gene: TRBV7-9; CDR3 DNA: TGTGCCAGCAGCCCAGGGACAGCGCCCTACGAGCAGTACTTC; CDR3 protein: CASSPGTAPYEQYF
D gene: .; J gene: TRBJ1-2; clone size: few; V gene: TRBV4-1; CDR3 DNA: TGCGCCAGCAGCCAATCAGGTTATGGCTACACCTTC; CDR3 protein: CASSQSGYGYTF
D gene: .; J gene: TRBJ2-1; clone size: once; V gene: TRBV7-9; CDR3 DNA: TGTGCCAGCAGCTTAGACGATGAGCAGTTCTTC; CDR3 protein: CASSLDDEQFF
D gene: TRBD1; J gene: TRBJ1-1; clone size: .; V gene: TRBV6-1; CDR3 DNA: TGTGCCAGCAGTCGCCGACAGGGGAGTAACACTGAAGCTTTCTTT; CDR3 protein: CASSRRQGSNTEAFF
D gene: TRBD1; J gene: TRBJ1-1; clone size: few; V gene: TRBV2; CDR3 DNA: TGTGCCAGCCCGAGGACAGGGTCGGACACTGAAGCTTTCTTT; CDR3 protein: CASPRTGSDTEAFF
D gene: TRBD1; J gene: TRBJ2-7; clone size: .; V gene: TRBV25-1; CDR3 DNA: TGTGCCAGCAGTGACGGGACAGTATACCCAGGCGAGCAGTACTTC; CDR3 protein: CASSDGTVYPGEQYF
D gene: .; J gene: TRBJ1-1; clone size: .; V gene: TRBV6-1; CDR3 DNA: TGTGCCAGCAAGTTTGGCACTGAAGCTTTCTTT; CDR3 protein: CASKFGTEAFF
D gene: TRBD2; J gene: TRBJ2-1; clone size: .; V gene: TRBV19; CDR3 DNA: TGTGCCAGCACCGGACTAGCGGACTACAATGAGCAGTTCTTC; CDR3 protein: CASTGLADYNEQFF
D gene: TRBD1; J gene: TRBJ1-2; clone size: many; V gene: TRBV4-1; CDR3 DNA: TGCGCCAGCAGCCAAGAGTCGACAGGGCTGGCTGGCTACACCTTC; CDR3 protein: CASSQESTGLAGYTF
D gene: .; J gene: TRBJ2-7; clone size: .; V gene: TRBV5-4; CDR3 DNA: TGTGCCAGCAGCTACAGGGGGGGCAACGAGCAGTACTTC; CDR3 protein: CASSYRGGNEQYF
D gene: .; J gene: TRBJ1-6; clone size: .; V gene: TRBV4-3; CDR3 DNA: TGCGCCAGCAGCTCCCGAAGGGCCACTCCACCTTATAATTCACCCCTCCACTTT; CDR3 protein: CASSSRRATPPYNSPLHF
D gene: .; J gene: TRBJ2-7; clone size: .; V gene: TRBV5-4; CDR3 DNA: TGTGCCAGCAGCTTGGGGTACGAGCAGTACTTC; CDR3 protein: CASSLGYEQYF
D gene: .; J gene: TRBJ1-3; clone size: .; V gene: TRBV29-1; CDR3 DNA: TGCAGCGTTGAAGTCGGAGACGGTGGAAACACCATATATTTT; CDR3 protein: CSVEVGDGGNTIYF
D gene: .; J gene: TRBJ2-1; clone size: .; V gene: TRBV7-2; CDR3 DNA: TGTGCCAGCAGCTTAAGGACAAGCCTTCGGGAGCAGTTCTTC; CDR3 protein: CASSLRTSLREQFF
D gene: TRBD2; J gene: TRBJ2-2; clone size: .; V gene: TRBV9; CDR3 DNA: TGTGCCAGCAGCGTAGGCGGGGGGGCGCCCACCGGGGAGCTGTTTTTT; CDR3 protein: CASSVGGGAPTGELFF
D gene: .; J gene: TRBJ1-5; clone size: .; V gene: TRBV9; CDR3 DNA: TGTGCCAGCAGCGCACAGGGTGGGAATCAGCCCCAGCATTTT; CDR3 protein: CASSAQGGNQPQHF
D gene: TRBD1; J gene: TRBJ2-7; clone size: .; V gene: TRBV15; CDR3 DNA: TGTGCCACCAGCAGGGGACAGGGGGCGTTACACGAGCAGTACTTC; CDR3 protein: CATSRGQGALHEQYF
D gene: TRBD1; J gene: TRBJ1-2; clone size: .; V gene: TRBV6-6; CDR3 DNA: TGTGCCAGCAGTTACCATGGACAGGGTAGCTATGGCTACACCTTC; CDR3 protein: CASSYHGQGSYGYTF
D gene: .; J gene: TRBJ2-3; clone size: .; V gene: TRBV27; CDR3 DNA: TGTGCCAGCAGGCTGAAGGCAGATACGCAGTATTTT; CDR3 protein: CASRLKADTQYF
D gene: TRBD2; J gene: TRBJ2-1; clone size: .; V gene: TRBV19; CDR3 DNA: TGTGCCAGTAAAGAGCGGGGGGTCTACAATGAGCAGTTCTTC; CDR3 protein: CASKERGVYNEQFF
D gene: .; J gene: TRBJ1-2; clone size: once; V gene: TRBV7-9; CDR3 DNA: TGTGCCAGCAGCTTAGGGTGGAATGGCTACACCTTC; CDR3 protein: CASSLGWNGYTF
D gene: .; J gene: TRBJ1-2; clone size: .; V gene: TRBV27; CDR3 DNA: TGTGCCAGCAGGCGATTTGGTAACTATGGCTACACCTTC; CDR3 protein: CASRRFGNYGYTF
D gene: .; J gene: TRBJ1-2; clone size: .; V gene: TRBV27; CDR3 DNA: TGTGCCAGCAGTTTCCTAAGGAACTATGGCTACACCTTC; CDR3 protein: CASSFLRNYGYTF
D gene: TRBD1; J gene: TRBJ2-3; clone size: .; V gene: TRBV6-1; CDR3 DNA: TGTGCCAGCAGTGAAATGGTCGGGGCAGGGGGCGCAGATACGCAGTATTTT; CDR3 protein: CASSEMVGAGGADTQYF
D gene: .; J gene: TRBJ1-1; clone size: .; V gene: TRBV7-6; CDR3 DNA: TGTGCCAGCAGCGGGGCAGGTTCCGGCACTGAAGCTTTCTTT; CDR3 protein: CASSGAGSGTEAFF
D gene: .; J gene: TRBJ1-1; clone size: once; V gene: TRBV5-1; CDR3 DNA: TGCGCCAGCAGCCCATCGTTACAGGATAGATACACTGAAGCTTTCTTT; CDR3 protein: CASSPSLQDRYTEAFF
D gene: TRBD1; J gene: TRBJ1-1; clone size: .; V gene: TRBV6-6; CDR3 DNA: TGTGCCAGCACCATAACAGGGGGCGCCGGGACTGAAGCTTTCTTT; CDR3 protein: CASTITGGAGTEAFF
D gene: .; J gene: TRBJ1-5; clone size: .; V gene: TRBV11-2; CDR3 DNA: TGTGCCAGCAGCTGGGAAACAGGTCAGCCCCAGCATTTT; CDR3 protein: CASSWETGQPQHF
D gene: .; J gene: TRBJ2-5; clone size: .; V gene: TRBV10-3; CDR3 DNA: TGTGCCATCAGGGAGGAGGTCCAAGAGACCCAGTACTTC; CDR3 protein: CAIREEVQETQYF
D gene: .; J gene: TRBJ1-2; clone size: .; V gene: TRBV6-5; CDR3 DNA: TGTGCCAGCAGTGACAGTAACTATGGCTACACCTTC; CDR3 protein: CASSDSNYGYTF
D gene: .; J gene: TRBJ2-7; clone size: once; V gene: TRBV5-4; CDR3 DNA: TGTGCCAGCAGCATGGGACATACCTACGAGCAGTACTTC; CDR3 protein: CASSMGHTYEQYF
D gene: .; J gene: TRBJ2-3; clone size: .; V gene: TRBV7-8; CDR3 DNA: TGTGCCAGCAGCTTATCCCACGGAGGCTACTCCACAGATACGCAGTATTTT; CDR3 protein: CASSLSHGGYSTDTQYF
D gene: .; J gene: TRBJ2-3; clone size: .; V gene: TRBV5-6; CDR3 DNA: TGTGCCAGCACCGTAGGGCGGGACACAGATACGCAGTATTTT; CDR3 protein: CASTVGRDTDTQYF
D gene: TRBD1; J gene: TRBJ1-4; clone size: .; V gene: TRBV7-9; CDR3 DNA: TGTGCCAGCAGCTCCCGGGACAGGGGGCAGTTGGATGAAAAACTGTTTTTT; CDR3 protein: CASSSRDRGQLDEKLFF
D gene: .; J gene: TRBJ1-5; clone size: many; V gene: TRBV7-5; CDR3 DNA: TGTGTCAGAAGCTTAGATCGGACAAGCCATATCGATCAGCCCCAGCATTTT; CDR3 protein: CVRSLDRTSHIDQPQHF
D gene: .; J gene: TRBJ1-2; clone size: few; V gene: TRBV6-5; CDR3 DNA: TGTGCCAGCAGTTATGGGGCCCTTTATGGCTACACCTTC; CDR3 protein: CASSYGALYGYTF
D gene: .; J gene: TRBJ1-1; clone size: .; V gene: TRBV5-6; CDR3 DNA: TGTGCCAGCAGCTTCGGGGGCCCCATGAACACTGAAGCTTTCTTT; CDR3 protein: CASSFGGPMNTEAFF
D gene: .; J gene: TRBJ1-1; clone size: .; V gene: TRBV29-1; CDR3 DNA: TGCAGCGTCCTCTCCCCGGTTCGGAACACTGAAGCTTTCTTT; CDR3 protein: CSVLSPVRNTEAFF
D gene: .; J gene: TRBJ1-4; clone size: .; V gene: TRBV28; CDR3 DNA: TGTGCCAGCAGTTCGATCTCGGACGGATTCAATGAAAAACTGTTTTTT; CDR3 protein: CASSSISDGFNEKLFF
D gene: .; J gene: TRBJ2-7; clone size: .; V gene: TRBV19; CDR3 DNA: TGTGCCAGTAGTCTAACCGGGGCCTACGAGCAGTACTTC; CDR3 protein: CASSLTGAYEQYF
D gene: TRBD1; J gene: TRBJ2-1; clone size: .; V gene: TRBV4-3; CDR3 DNA: TGCGCCAGCAGCCAAGATGTATGGACAGGGGATGAGCAGTTCTTC; CDR3 protein: CASSQDVWTGDEQFF
D gene: .; J gene: TRBJ2-3; clone size: .; V gene: TRBV5-6; CDR3 DNA: TGTGCCAGCAGCTTGGGAGGGACCCAGACTTTGTCAGATACGCAGTATTTT; CDR3 protein: CASSLGGTQTLSDTQYF
D gene: TRBD2; J gene: TRBJ2-7; clone size: .; V gene: TRBV10-3; CDR3 DNA: TGTGCCATCAGTGGGACCGGGACTAGCGGGGACCCCTACGAGCAGTACTTC; CDR3 protein: CAISGTGTSGDPYEQYF
D gene: TRBD2; J gene: TRBJ2-7; clone size: .; V gene: TRBV27; CDR3 DNA: TGTGCCAGCAGTTTTGCGGGAGACGAGCAGTACTTC; CDR3 protein: CASSFAGDEQYF
D gene: .; J gene: TRBJ2-1; clone size: .; V gene: TRBV19; CDR3 DNA: TGTGCCAGTAGCCCCATACAACAGGAGTCTGCACACAATGAGCAGTTCTTC; CDR3 protein: CASSPIQQESAHNEQFF
D gene: .; J gene: TRBJ2-7; clone size: .; V gene: TRBV10-2; CDR3 DNA: TGCGCCAGCCGGCCCGGAGGCTACGAGCAGTACTTC; CDR3 protein: CASRPGGYEQYF
D gene: TRBD1; J gene: TRBJ1-4; clone size: .; V gene: TRBV4-3; CDR3 DNA: TGCGCCAGCAGCCAAGCGACAGGGGATAATGAAAAACTGTTTTTT; CDR3 protein: CASSQATGDNEKLFF
D gene: .; J gene: TRBJ2-1; clone size: .; V gene: TRBV11-3; CDR3 DNA: TGTGCCAGCAGCCCCCGGGGTAACAATGAGCAGTTCTTC; CDR3 protein: CASSPRGNNEQFF